The sequence of this T cell receptor (beta chain) was determined in a study of shared clonotypes between healthy human individuals. Whole-study findings and limits: Apart from blood, nothing was sampled; tissue repertoires likely differ. There were few donors, and this limited the genetic and exposure-history diversity represented.

About this clone itself: Antigen unknown.

With V trimmed by 4 bases and J by 4 bases, 2 bases remained unmatched. Germline V gene sequence: CDR1 KGHSH, CDR2 LQKENI. The CDR3 runs to 13 residues. Assay used: immunoSEQ multiplex PCR; TCRdb lists only in-frame clones, some missing. This table holds some 2,400,000 clones, roughly 95% found once. The source material was naive CD4+ T cells sorted from blood. Noted subset: CD45RA+ positively selected. The sequence derives from a man aged 18 to 30 in good health. The gene calls are TRBV18 and TRBJ2-5; 8 bases line up with TRBD2. For the CDR3, the DNA is TGTGCCAGCTCACAGGCGGGGGGAGAGACCCAGTACTTC. Residues: CASSQAGGETQYF. The complete variable domain, with remaining parts taken from reference TRBV18 and TRBJ2-5, reads NAGVMQNPRHLVRRRGQEARLRCSPMKGHSHVYWYRQLPEEGLKFMVYLQKENIIDESGMPKERFSAEFPKEGPSILRIQQVVRGDSAAYFCASSQAGGETQYFGPGTRLLVL.